These T cell receptor beta chains were read from a single sample in a study of blood T cell repertoires in COVID-19. TCRdb's copy holds only in-frame clones and misses some; the assay was immunoSEQ multiplex PCR. The table shows hundreds of thousands of clones, with roughly 88% occurring only once. Sequencing input: peripheral blood. These receptors all stem from a woman aged 25 to 45 with active or convalescent COVID-19. The CDR3 runs from the conserved cysteine through the conserved F or W. Each record gives: J gene, clone size, D gene, V gene, CDR3 protein, CDR3 DNA. D genes are given only for firm matches. The size entry is marked missing in some rows and otherwise reads once, few, many or a size class.

TRBJ1-2 . . TRBV5-8 CASTIHPGDYGYTF TGTGCCAGCACCATCCACCCAGGGGATTATGGCTACACCTTC
TRBJ2-7 . TRBD2 TRBV5-4 CASSLTSGGYTYEQYF TGTGCCAGCAGCCTTACGAGCGGGGGATATACCTACGAGCAGTACTTC
TRBJ2-2 . TRBD2 TRBV5-1 CASSLSGSVTGELFF TGCGCCAGCAGCCTTAGCGGGAGCGTGACCGGGGAGCTGTTTTTT
TRBJ2-7 . . TRBV19 CASSPTGNEQYF TGTGCCAGTAGCCCAACAGGGAACGAGCAGTACTTC
TRBJ1-1 . . TRBV4-1 CASSQGDTGIMNTEAFF TGCGCCAGCAGCCAAGGGGACACCGGTATCATGAACACTGAAGCTTTCTTT
TRBJ2-7 . . TRBV6-4 CASSLNRGYEQYF TGTGCCAGCAGTCTGAATCGGGGCTACGAGCAGTACTTC
TRBJ1-2 . TRBD1 TRBV5-1 CASSSDREFYGYTF TGCGCCAGCAGCTCGGACAGGGAATTTTATGGCTACACCTTC
TRBJ1-1 . TRBD1 TRBV27 CASRLGQFNTEAFF TGTGCCAGCAGGCTGGGACAGTTCAACACTGAAGCTTTCTTT
TRBJ1-2 . TRBD1 TRBV12-5 CASGFEGGFGYTF TGTGCTAGTGGTTTCGAAGGGGGCTTTGGCTACACCTTC
TRBJ1-1 . . TRBV19 CASRKQGQNTEAFF TGTGCCAGTAGGAAACAGGGACAGAACACTGAAGCTTTCTTT
TRBJ1-6 once . TRBV6-5 CASSPGFSNSPLHF TGTGCCAGCAGCCCAGGGTTTTCCAATTCACCCCTCCACTTT
TRBJ1-2 . . TRBV6-5 CASSYSSVGGSGYTF TGTGCCAGCAGTTACTCGTCCGTCGGGGGTTCGGGCTACACCTTC
TRBJ2-1 . . TRBV5-1 CASSLAPSSYNEQFF TGCGCCAGCAGCTTGGCCCCGAGCTCCTACAATGAGCAGTTCTTC
TRBJ2-1 few . TRBV11-2 CASSLVPGGGYNEQFF TGTGCCAGCAGCTTAGTACCGGGGGGCGGGTACAATGAGCAGTTCTTC
TRBJ1-1 . . TRBV5-1 CASSPRTVNTEAFF TGCGCCAGCAGCCCTAGGACAGTGAACACTGAAGCTTTCTTT
TRBJ1-2 . TRBD1 TRBV7-9 CASSLRTGTGGNYGYTF TGTGCCAGCAGCTTACGGACCGGGACAGGGGGCAACTATGGCTACACCTTC
TRBJ2-6 . TRBD1 TRBV6-1 CASSDMGTDPTGANVLTF TGTGCCAGCAGTGACATGGGGACAGATCCCACTGGGGCCAACGTCCTGACTTTC
TRBJ2-7 . . TRBV5-6 CASSLAGLVTLSSYEQYF TGTGCCAGCAGCTTGGCAGGACTCGTAACCTTAAGCTCTTACGAGCAGTACTTC
TRBJ1-5 . TRBD1 TRBV5-1 CASSPDRGNQPQHF TGCGCCAGCAGCCCGGACAGGGGAAATCAGCCCCAGCATTTT
TRBJ2-5 . . TRBV5-1 CASSPGPAAIQETQYF TGCGCCAGCAGCCCGGGTCCGGCAGCGATACAAGAGACCCAGTACTTC
TRBJ1-3 . . TRBV7-2 CASSLGAAIGNTIYF TGTGCCAGCAGCTTAGGGGCCGCCATCGGAAACACCATATATTTT
TRBJ1-4 . TRBD1 TRBV30 CAWARGQVEKKLFF TGTGCCTGGGCTAGGGGACAGGTAGAGAAAAAACTGTTTTTT
TRBJ2-7 . TRBD2 TRBV5-6 CASSLQAGVGEQYF TGTGCCAGCAGCTTGCAAGCGGGGGTAGGGGAGCAGTACTTC
TRBJ1-2 . TRBD1 TRBV6-5 CASRGTGPGGYTF TGTGCCAGCAGGGGGACAGGCCCTGGGGGCTACACCTTC
TRBJ2-7 . TRBD1 TRBV25-1 CASSVGTGIYEQYF TGTGCCAGCAGTGTCGGGACAGGGATCTACGAGCAGTACTTC
TRBJ1-2 few TRBD1 TRBV2 CATLQGEGYGYTF TGTGCCACCCTACAGGGGGAAGGCTATGGCTACACCTTC